The rows below give T cell receptor beta chains drawn from one sample of a study of T-cell reconstitution after alpha-beta-depleted transplantation in children. A single record per CDR3 protein comes from TCRdb applying MiXCR to the PCR reads. The data contain 300,000 to 350,000 distinct CDR3 sequences, over 20% of them singletons. This sample comprised PBMCs, mostly from graft donor cells, obtained 180 days after TCRalphabeta/CD19-depleted stem cell transplant. Receptors were obtained from a male patient under 18 who had a stem cell transplant for acute lymphoblastic leukemia, so the T cells may come from the graft donor. Both conserved end residues are part of each CDR3. The order of the fields is D gene, J gene, V gene, clone size, CDR3 protein, CDR3 DNA. D genes are given only for firm matches. For some rows the clone size is stated as once, few or many, or as a class when expanded; others skip it.

d_gene: -
j_gene: TRBJ2-1
v_gene: TRBV3-1
abundance: few
CDR3aa: CASRSHNEQFF
CDR3nt: TGTGCCAGCAGATCCCACAATGAGCAGTTCTTC

d_gene: -
j_gene: TRBJ2-7
v_gene: TRBV20-1
abundance: few
CDR3aa: CSARAGGAYEQYF
CDR3nt: TGCAGTGCTAGAGCCGGCGGGGCCTACGAGCAGTACTTC

d_gene: TRBD2
j_gene: TRBJ2-7
v_gene: TRBV6-6
abundance: many
CDR3aa: CASSASGAQYF
CDR3nt: TGTGCCAGCAGCGCTAGCGGGGCTCAGTACTTC

d_gene: -
j_gene: TRBJ2-6
v_gene: TRBV25-1
abundance: -
CDR3aa: CASGPRVSGANVLTF
CDR3nt: TGTGCCAGCGGCCCTAGAGTCTCTGGGGCCAACGTCCTGACTTTC

d_gene: -
j_gene: TRBJ2-3
v_gene: TRBV19
abundance: few
CDR3aa: CASSIYSGSSTDTQYF
CDR3nt: TGTGCCAGTAGTATCTATAGCGGTTCTAGCACAGATACGCAGTATTTT

d_gene: -
j_gene: TRBJ2-6
v_gene: TRBV5-5
abundance: few
CDR3aa: CASSQYTASGANVLTF
CDR3nt: TGTGCCAGCAGTCAATACACAGCCTCTGGGGCCAACGTCCTGACTTTC

d_gene: -
j_gene: TRBJ1-4
v_gene: TRBV10-3
abundance: few
CDR3aa: CAISAVGGANEKLFF
CDR3nt: TGTGCCATCAGTGCCGTAGGGGGAGCTAATGAAAAACTGTTTTTT

d_gene: -
j_gene: TRBJ2-2
v_gene: TRBV7-9
abundance: few
CDR3aa: CASSFGGTNTGELFF
CDR3nt: TGTGCCAGCAGCTTCGGGGGCACGAACACCGGGGAGCTGTTTTTT

d_gene: -
j_gene: TRBJ2-7
v_gene: TRBV7-2
abundance: few
CDR3aa: CPLIAVPYEQYF
CDR3nt: TGTCCCCTCATAGCGGTGCCCTACGAGCAGTACTTC

d_gene: TRBD1
j_gene: TRBJ2-4
v_gene: TRBV20-1
abundance: -
CDR3aa: CSARVGDRAKNIQYF
CDR3nt: TGCAGTGCTAGAGTTGGGGACAGGGCCAAAAACATTCAGTACTTC

d_gene: TRBD2
j_gene: TRBJ2-5
v_gene: TRBV20-1
abundance: few
CDR3aa: CRDSGSIQETQYF
CDR3nt: TGCAGGGATAGCGGGAGCATCCAAGAGACCCAGTACTTC

d_gene: -
j_gene: TRBJ2-1
v_gene: TRBV7-3
abundance: few
CDR3aa: CASSRIPPYNEQFF
CDR3nt: TGTGCCAGCAGCCGGATCCCCCCCTACAATGAGCAGTTCTTC

d_gene: -
j_gene: TRBJ2-5
v_gene: TRBV12-3/TRBV12-4
abundance: many
CDR3aa: CASSPWVGQETQYF
CDR3nt: TGTGCCAGCAGTCCCTGGGTGGGCCAAGAGACCCAGTACTTC

d_gene: -
j_gene: TRBJ2-6
v_gene: TRBV29-1
abundance: -
CDR3aa: CSVVGLSGANVLTF
CDR3nt: TGCAGCGTTGTCGGGTTATCTGGGGCCAACGTCCTGACTTTC

d_gene: -
j_gene: TRBJ2-7
v_gene: TRBV7-6
abundance: few
CDR3aa: CASSLAGVRNEQYF
CDR3nt: TGTGCCAGCAGCTTAGCAGGGGTACGGAACGAGCAGTACTTC

d_gene: TRBD2
j_gene: TRBJ2-7
v_gene: TRBV6-1
abundance: -
CDR3aa: CASSLPTSGNHKQYF
CDR3nt: TGTGCCAGCAGCCTCCCGACTAGCGGGAACCACAAGCAGTACTTC

d_gene: -
j_gene: TRBJ2-7
v_gene: TRBV20-1
abundance: few
CDR3aa: CSARDQEIGTKAYEQYF
CDR3nt: TGCAGTGCTAGAGATCAGGAGATTGGGACAAAAGCCTACGAGCAGTACTTC

d_gene: -
j_gene: TRBJ2-1
v_gene: TRBV2
abundance: -
CDR3aa: CASSLVQGKGGYNEQFF
CDR3nt: TGTGCCAGCAGTTTAGTACAGGGAAAGGGTGGGTACAATGAGCAGTTCTTC

d_gene: -
j_gene: TRBJ2-5
v_gene: TRBV7-8
abundance: few
CDR3aa: CASSFPLETQYF
CDR3nt: TGTGCCAGCAGCTTCCCCTTAGAGACCCAGTACTTC

d_gene: -
j_gene: TRBJ2-7
v_gene: TRBV20-1
abundance: -
CDR3aa: CSARDLRGTHEQYF
CDR3nt: TGCAGTGCTAGAGATCTTAGGGGGACCCACGAGCAGTACTTC

d_gene: TRBD1
j_gene: TRBJ1-5
v_gene: TRBV7-3
abundance: -
CDR3aa: CASSLGTGERNQPQHF
CDR3nt: TGTGCCAGCAGCTTAGGAACAGGGGAGCGCAATCAGCCCCAGCATTTT

d_gene: -
j_gene: TRBJ1-3
v_gene: TRBV28
abundance: -
CDR3aa: CASSWSGAGNTIYF
CDR3nt: TGTGCCAGCAGTTGGTCAGGGGCTGGAAACACCATATATTTT

d_gene: -
j_gene: TRBJ1-2
v_gene: TRBV24-1
abundance: -
CDR3aa: CATSDPGYGYTF
CDR3nt: TGTGCCACCAGTGATCCTGGGTATGGCTACACCTTC

d_gene: -
j_gene: TRBJ1-2
v_gene: TRBV5-1
abundance: -
CDR3aa: CASSLEDYGYTF
CDR3nt: TGCGCCAGCAGCTTAGAAGACTATGGCTACACCTTC

d_gene: TRBD1
j_gene: TRBJ1-4
v_gene: TRBV7-3
abundance: -
CDR3aa: CASGRGQPNEKLFF
CDR3nt: TGTGCCAGCGGCAGGGGGCAACCTAATGAAAAACTGTTTTTT